A single sample gave rise to the 25 T cell receptor beta chains below, sequenced in a study of T cell responses to AZD1222 COVID-19 vaccine. Method: immunoSEQ multiplex PCR; TCRdb's copy keeps in-frame clones and lacks some. The profile shows 85,000 to 100,000 clones, 70% to 90% of them singletons. The material sequenced was peripheral blood, taken on day 0 of AZD1222 vaccination. Receptors originate from an adult in good health.

V gene TRBV13 combines with J gene TRBJ2-7, with D perhaps matching TRBD1 (6 bases). The CDR3 covers 14 residues. The V end was cut by 5 bases, the J end by 5 bases, with 16 bases between. The germline V gene encodes CDR1 PRHDT and CDR2 FYEKMQ (reference sequence). The CDR3 coding sequence is TGTGCCAGCAGCATATACTCGACAGGAGACGAGCAGTACTTC. Encoded protein: CASSIYSTGDEQYF.

The genes are TRBV7-9 and TRBJ1-1; D unclear. CDR3 size: 11 residues. The ends were cut back, 3 bases at V and 7 bases at J, with 6 bases in the middle. Germline lookup yields CDR1 SEHNR and CDR2 FQNEAQ (reference sequence). CDR3 amino acids: CASSFYDEAFF. The DNA for the CDR3 is TGTGCCAGCAGCTTTTATGATGAAGCTTTCTTT.

The rearrangement joins TRBV6-2 or TRBV6-3 to TRBJ1-4; D gene uncertain. V lost 0 bases to trimming and J lost 8 bases, with 10 bases between them. The germline gives CDR1 MNHEY, CDR2 SVGEGT. There are 14 residues in the CDR3. The CDR3 reads CASSYSTDTEKLFF. Here the CDR3 DNA reads TGTGCCAGCAGTTACTCGACGGATACGGAAAAACTGTTTTTT.

The chain has TRBV3-1 (or the pseudogene TRBV3-2) and TRBJ2-3; D possibly uses TRBD1 or TRBD2 (5 bases each). CDR1 is LGHDT, CDR2 YNNKEL, per germline (reference sequence). This CDR3 is 14 amino acids long. V lost 5 bases to trimming and J lost 1 base, with 10 bases between them. The CDR3 is CASSFRGRTDTQYF. In DNA, the CDR3 is TGTGCCAGCAGCTTCCGGGGACGCACAGATACGCAGTATTTT.

This clone appeared once. This chain links TRBV30 with TRBJ1-6, with D hard to call. The CDR3 has 15 amino acids. The V end lost 2 bases, the J end lost 1 base, and 9 bases lay between the germline ends. CDR1 is GTSNPN, CDR2 SVGIG, per germline (reference sequence). The CDR3, as DNA: TGTGCCTGGAGTAGTGGGGTGTCCTATAATTCACCCCTCCACTTT. Its translation: CAWSSGVSYNSPLHF.

This clone was recorded a few times. This chain links TRBV7-8 with TRBJ1-5; unclear D gene. With 1 base removed from V and 9 bases from J, the gap between germline ends came to 7 bases. The germline gives CDR1 SGHVS, CDR2 FQNEAQ. This CDR3 comprises 12 residues. CDR3 in amino acids: CASSLDSRPQHF. CDR3 DNA: TGTGCCAGCAGCTTAGACTCAAGGCCCCAGCATTTT.

The V and J genes are TRBV27 and TRBJ2-7; D unclear. Germline V lookup: CDR1 MNHEY, CDR2 SMNVEV (reference sequence). Trimming removed 3 bases at V and 0 bases at J, with 6 bases between. The CDR3 length is 13 residues. CDR3 DNA sequence: TGTGCCAGCAGTTTCTCAGTCTCCTACGAGCAGTACTTC. Its translation: CASSFSVSYEQYF.

The chain has TRBV5-1 and TRBJ1-4; a weak D match, TRBD1 (6 bases). The germline V gene encodes CDR1 SGHRS and CDR2 YFSETQ. The CDR3 is made up of 15 amino acids. V lost 6 bases, J lost 0 bases, and 12 bases lay in between. CDR3 DNA sequence: TGCGCCAGCAAAAAACAGGGAGCAACTAATGAAAAACTGTTTTTT. Amino acid sequence: CASKKQGATNEKLFF.

The CDR3 nucleotides are TGCGCCAGCAGCCAAGTGACAGGGGATGATGAGCAGTTCTTC. It encodes CASSQVTGDDEQFF. The J gene is TRBJ2-1, the V gene TRBV4-1; 8 positions match TRBD1. The junction had 4 bases not matched to a gene; V was cut back by 1 base and J by 8 bases. The germline gives CDR1 MGHRA, CDR2 YSYEKL. The CDR3 extends over 14 amino acids.

The rearrangement links TRBV19 to TRBJ1-2, with 7 bases identical to TRBD1. V was pared by 6 bases and J by 0 bases, with 7 bases of the junction left unmatched. The CDR3 extends over 15 amino acids. The germline V gene has CDR1 LNHDA and CDR2 SQIVND (reference sequence). CDR3 sequence (DNA): TGTGCCAGTAGGTTCAGGGACAGAGCTAACTATGGCTACACCTTC. It encodes CASRFRDRANYGYTF. Looking up the rest from reference TRBV19 and TRBJ1-2 gives the full variable domain: DGGITQSPKYLFRKEGQNVTLSCEQNLNHDAMYWYRQDPGQGLRLIYYSQIVNDFQKGDIAEGYSVSREKKESFPLTVTSAQKNPTAFYLCASRFRDRANYGYTFGSGTRLTVV.

This clone occurred once. V and J are TRBV2 and TRBJ2-5; 14 positions agree with TRBD2. Trimming at V came to 7 bases and at J to 4 bases, leaving 5 bases not matched to a gene. Germline-derived CDR1 and CDR2 are SNHLY and FYNNEI. The CDR3 contains 15 residues. The DNA for the CDR3 is TGTGCCAGCACCGAGACTAGCGGGGGGGGAGAGACCCAGTACTTC. The encoded protein is CASTETSGGGETQYF.

The V and J genes are TRBV24-1 and TRBJ1-1, with a tentative D call TRBD1 (5 bases). V lost 5 bases and J 4 bases, leaving 10 bases between the germline ends. Germline V CDR1 and CDR2: KGHDR, SFDVKD. This CDR3 region has 13 residues. CDR3 protein: CATSVVRVTEAFF. In nucleotides, the CDR3 is TGTGCCACCAGTGTGGTCAGGGTCACTGAAGCTTTCTTT.

This chain links TRBV4-1 with TRBJ1-5; no definite D call. V lost 4 bases to trimming and J lost 0 bases, with 13 bases between them. Germline values: CDR1 MGHRA, CDR2 YSYEKL. The CDR3 consists of 16 residues. In nucleotides, the CDR3 is TGCGCCAGCAGCCCCCACGAGATCTATAGCAATCAGCCCCAGCATTTT. This encodes CASSPHEIYSNQPQHF.

This clone has just one count. The J gene is TRBJ1-1, the V gene TRBV6-5; 9 bases match TRBD1. J lost 6 bases, V lost 2 bases, and 7 bases had no gene match. The CDR3 covers 15 residues. Germline loops: CDR1 MNHEY, CDR2 SVGAGI. Here the CDR3 reads CASSYLQGAGAEAFF. DNA of the CDR3: TGTGCCAGCAGTTACCTACAGGGGGCTGGCGCTGAAGCTTTCTTT.

V is TRBV5-1 and J is TRBJ1-2, with 7 bases matching TRBD1. CDR1 is SGHRS and CDR2 is YFSETQ in the germline V gene. V lost 2 bases, J lost 0 bases, and 4 bases stayed unmatched. The CDR3 has 15 residues. The CDR3 sequence: CASSFTGEPNYGYTF. CDR3 nucleotides: TGCGCCAGCAGCTTCACAGGGGAACCTAACTATGGCTACACCTTC.

This clone was detected a few times. The rearrangement uses TRBV5-1 and TRBJ2-2; tentatively, D is TRBD2 (5 bases). CDR3 size: 15 residues. Germline V gene data show CDR1 as SGHRS and CDR2 as YFSETQ. The germline V and J ends were trimmed by 0 bases and 5 bases, with 11 bases remaining between them. The CDR3 protein is CASSLEAVLTGELFF. In DNA, the CDR3 is TGCGCCAGCAGCTTGGAAGCGGTCCTGACCGGGGAGCTGTTTTTT.

The rearrangement uses TRBV6-5 and TRBJ2-3; no clear D. CDR3 length: 13 residues. Germline assignment: CDR1 MNHEY and CDR2 SVGAGI. Trimming cost V 8 bases and J 0 bases, with 9 bases left between them. CDR3 in amino acids: CASGQRSTDTQYF. CDR3 nucleotides: TGTGCCAGCGGTCAGCGAAGCACAGATACGCAGTATTTT.

The chain joins TRBV10-3 to TRBJ1-2; no definite D call. This CDR3 spans 15 amino acids. V was cut by 0 bases and J by 7 bases, with 15 bases left in between. Germline V CDR1 and CDR2: ENHRY, SYGVKD. The CDR3 here is CAISESYERFGGYTF. CDR3 coding DNA: TGTGCCATCAGTGAGTCCTATGAGAGGTTTGGTGGCTACACCTTC.

The chain links TRBV6-1 to TRBJ1-5, with unresolved D. Trimming removed 2 bases from V and 0 bases from J, with 11 bases in between. The CDR3 totals 16 residues. The germline gives CDR1 MNHNS, CDR2 SASEGT. Written as DNA, the CDR3 is TGTGCCAGCAGTGAACCGGCACTTTATAGCAATCAGCCCCAGCATTTT. It yields the protein CASSEPALYSNQPQHF.

This sequence joins TRBV23-1 and TRBJ1-6; D remains unclear. TRBV23-1 has ORF status, its function being uncertain. The CDR3 has 15 residues. V was trimmed by 1 base and J by 7 bases, leaving 11 bases between them. The CDR3, as DNA: TGCGCCAGCAGTCAATGCCGGGGAGGGAATTCACCCCTCCACTTT. Its protein product is CASSQCRGGNSPLHF.

V usage is TRBV5-6 and J usage is TRBJ2-7; D unclear. V was clipped by 4 bases and J by 4 bases, with 6 bases between them. Germline-derived CDR1 and CDR2 are SGHDT and YYEEEE. The CDR3 is 11 residues long. The CDR3 sequence: CASSLQYEQYF. The CDR3 DNA reads as TGTGCCAGCAGCCTGCAGTACGAGCAGTACTTC.

The CDR3 reads CASRYQGAGNTIYF. For the CDR3, the DNA is TGTGCCAGCCGATATCAGGGAGCTGGAAACACCATATATTTT. V and J are TRBV2 and TRBJ1-3; possibly TRBD1 for D (5 bases). The CDR3 covers 14 residues. Germline lookup yields CDR1 SNHLY and CDR2 FYNNEI. V was pared by 8 bases and J by 2 bases, with 13 bases between. Filled out from reference TRBV2 and TRBJ1-3, the complete variable domain reads EPEVTQTPSHQVTQMGQEVILRCVPISNHLYFYWYRQILGQKVEFLVSFYNNEISEKSEIFDDQFSVERPDGSNFTLKIRSTKLEDSAMYFCASRYQGAGNTIYFGEGSWLTVV.

This chain links TRBV20-1 with TRBJ1-5, with D perhaps TRBD1 (6 bases). This CDR3 has 15 amino acids. Trimming stripped 3 bases from V and 0 bases from J, with 12 bases between. Per germline, CDR1 DFQATT and CDR2 SNEGSKA (reference sequence). This CDR3 reads CSASQGRDSNQPQHF. CDR3 nucleotide sequence: TGCAGTGCTAGTCAGGGGCGGGATAGCAATCAGCCCCAGCATTTT.

This clone occurred once. This chain joins TRBV11-3 and TRBJ2-3; D remains unclear. Trimming removed 5 bases from V and 3 bases from J, with 9 bases in between. CDR1 is SGHNT, CDR2 YENEEA, per germline. The CDR3 loop spans 13 amino acids. CDR3 DNA sequence: TGTGCCAGCAGCCCCCGAGGTACAGATACGCAGTATTTT. Protein product: CASSPRGTDTQYF.

V usage is TRBV10-2 and J usage is TRBJ2-1; TRBD2 aligns across 10 bases. Germline trimming cut 2 bases from V and 8 bases from J; bases unmatched to any gene: 6. Germline V gene lookup returns CDR1 WSHSY and CDR2 SAAADI. This CDR3 contains 15 residues. Written as DNA, the CDR3 is TGCGCCAGCAGTGAGGTGTTAGCGGGGGGTTATGAGCAGTTCTTC. It yields the protein CASSEVLAGGYEQFF.